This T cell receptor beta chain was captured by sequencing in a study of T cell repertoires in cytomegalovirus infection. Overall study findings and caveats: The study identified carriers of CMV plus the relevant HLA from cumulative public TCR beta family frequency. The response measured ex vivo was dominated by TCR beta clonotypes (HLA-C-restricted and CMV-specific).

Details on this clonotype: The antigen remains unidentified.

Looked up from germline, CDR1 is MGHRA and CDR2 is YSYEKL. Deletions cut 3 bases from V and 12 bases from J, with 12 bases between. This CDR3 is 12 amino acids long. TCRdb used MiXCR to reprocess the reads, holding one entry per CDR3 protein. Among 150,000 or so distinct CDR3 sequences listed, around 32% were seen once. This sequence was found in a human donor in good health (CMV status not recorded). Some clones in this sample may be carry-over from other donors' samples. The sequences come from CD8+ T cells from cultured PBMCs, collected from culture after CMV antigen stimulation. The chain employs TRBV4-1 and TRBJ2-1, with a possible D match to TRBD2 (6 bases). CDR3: CASSQAGLMQFF. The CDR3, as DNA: TGCGCCAGCAGCCAGGCGGGACTCATGCAGTTCTTC.